The entry below gives a single TCR beta chain sequence along with its context. What it binds is not known. The data belong to a study of shared clonotypes between healthy human individuals. Each cell subset's genomic DNA was divided evenly among several immunoSEQ plates. Profiled with immunoSEQ multiplex PCR; TCRdb holds only in-frame clones, not every one. The data hold some 2 million clones, with roughly 94% observed a single time. The CDR3 spans 13 residues. From germline, CDR1 is GTSNPN and CDR2 SVGIG (reference sequence). The germline V and J ends were trimmed by 4 bases and 4 bases, with 13 bases remaining between them. Findings and limits, study-wide: Non-shared clonotypes displayed generation probabilities falling below those of clonotypes present in all four donors. Sharing across a few donors was seen in 4% to 6.5% of naive CD4 clonotypes.

Caucasian adults residing in Nashville, Tennessee made up all the donors. The rearrangement joins TRBV30 to TRBJ2-5, with a weak D call TRBD1 (5 bases). This TCR derives from a man aged 18 to 35 in good health. The material sequenced was naive CD4+ T cells sorted from blood. Stated subset: CD45RA+ positively selected. In DNA, the CDR3 is TGTGCCTGGAACTTCGGGCAGGGAGAGACCCAGTACTTC. Protein product: CAWNFGQGETQYF.